One sample yielded the 19 T cell receptor beta chains listed below, sequenced in a study of T cell clonotyping in hematopoietic cell transplantation. Repertoires were generated with immunoSEQ multiplex PCR, while TCRdb's copy carries only in-frame clones and drops some. The sample carries over 8,000 clones, 75% to 85% recorded once. Source: peripheral blood mononuclear cells, taken 180 days after allogeneic stem cell transplant. These receptors all stem from a female patient aged 50-59 years who had an allogeneic stem cell transplant from an unrelated donor, so the T cells may come from the graft donor. Some clones in this sample may be carry-over from other donors' samples.

V is TRBV6-6 and J is TRBJ1-2, with 7 bases identical to TRBD1. Germline loops: CDR1 MNHNY, CDR2 SVGAGI (reference sequence). Losses at the gene ends were 2 bases for V and 4 bases for J; bases not matched to a gene: 7. This CDR3 has 15 amino acids. CDR3 sequence (DNA): TGTGCCAGCAGTTACACGGCAGGGACAGTCTATGGCTACACCTTC. It yields the protein CASSYTAGTVYGYTF.

J is TRBJ2-3 and V is TRBV28, with a tentative D call TRBD1 (5 bases). V dropped 6 bases and J dropped 2 bases, with 15 bases sitting between them. Germline CDR1 MDHEN, CDR2 SYDVKM. This CDR3 is built from 15 residues. CDR3 nucleotide sequence: TGTGCCAGCAGGCAGGGAAAGGGCTACACAGATACGCAGTATTTT. It encodes CASRQGKGYTDTQYF.

This sequence joins TRBV10-3 and TRBJ1-5, with a tentative D call TRBD1 (6 bases). The CDR3 extends over 15 amino acids. From germline, CDR1 is ENHRY and CDR2 SYGVKD. The V and J ends lost 5 bases and 1 base respectively, with 12 bases between them. The CDR3 nucleotides are TGTGCCATCAGTCCGGGACATCGGAGCAATCAGCCCCAGCATTTT. Translation: CAISPGHRSNQPQHF.

The chain uses TRBV9 and TRBJ2-3; weak D call: TRBD2 (5 bases). Germline V gives CDR1 SGDLS, CDR2 YYNGEE. This CDR3 has 17 amino acids. Trimming removed 4 bases at V and 6 bases at J, with 24 bases between. This CDR3 reads CASSTTFNWAGDDTQYF. The CDR3 DNA sequence: TGTGCCAGCAGCACGACCTTCAATTGGGCGGGCGACGATACGCAGTATTTT.

This chain links TRBV9 with TRBJ1-1, with 7 bases matching TRBD1. The CDR3 contains 16 residues. Trimming cost V 0 bases and J 4 bases; bases outside gene matches: 9. Germline V gene lookup returns CDR1 SGDLS and CDR2 YYNGEE. The CDR3 nucleotides read TGTGCCAGCAGCGTAGCTGCCAGGGGGTGGGGCACTGAAGCTTTCTTT. This gives the protein CASSVAARGWGTEAFF.

CDR3 loop: CASSPGTGGGELFF. CDR3 sequence (DNA): TGTGCCAGCAGCCCTGGGACAGGGGGCGGGGAGCTGTTTTTT. V usage is TRBV14 and J usage is TRBJ2-2, with 11 positions matching TRBD1. The junction had 2 bases not matched to a gene; V was cut back by 4 bases and J by 7 bases. Germline loops: CDR1 SGHDN, CDR2 FVKESK. This CDR3 has 14 residues.

The rearrangement uses TRBV6-4 and TRBJ2-1, with D perhaps being TRBD1 or TRBD2 (5 bases each). Germline-derived CDR1 and CDR2 are MRHNA and SNTAGT. Trimming shortened V by 4 bases and J by 0 bases, and 10 bases separated the two germline ends. This CDR3 region has 15 residues. In nucleotides, the CDR3 is TGTGCCAGCAGTGTGGGGGAAGGCTCCTACAATGAGCAGTTCTTC. Residues: CASSVGEGSYNEQFF.

The chain uses TRBV30 and TRBJ1-2; 7 nucleotides match TRBD1. Germline V gene data show CDR1 as GTSNPN and CDR2 as SVGIG (reference sequence). This CDR3 has 12 amino acids. V was pared by 7 bases and J by 5 bases, with 7 bases of the junction left unmatched. For the CDR3, the DNA is TGTGCCTACGGAAAGGGGGCGTATGGCTACACCTTC. This gives the protein CAYGKGAYGYTF. Full variable domain (outside the CDR3, taken from reference TRBV30 and TRBJ1-2): SQTIHQWPATLVQPVGSPLSLECTVEGTSNPNLYWYRQAAGRGLQLLFYSVGIGQISSEVPQNLSASRPQDRQFILSSKKLLLSDSGFYLCAYGKGAYGYTFGSGTRLTVV.

The V gene is TRBV4-2, the J gene TRBJ2-7; D ambiguous. V lost 0 bases to trimming and J lost 0 bases, with 12 bases between them. The CDR3 extends over 16 amino acids. The germline gives CDR1 LGHNA, CDR2 YNFKEQ. The CDR3 region has the DNA TGTGCCAGCAGCCAAGAAGTGTTTTTTGGCTCCTACGAGCAGTACTTC. Its translation: CASSQEVFFGSYEQYF.

This chain links TRBV14 with TRBJ2-7, with 12 bases matching TRBD1. Germline V CDR1 and CDR2: SGHDN, FVKESK. The CDR3 covers 16 residues. J lost 4 bases, V lost 1 base, and 5 bases had no gene match. The CDR3 loop reads CASSQGRGQGAYEQYF. CDR3 DNA sequence: TGTGCCAGCAGCCAAGGTCGGGGACAGGGGGCTTACGAGCAGTACTTC.

This sequence joins TRBV9 and TRBJ1-2, with D possibly TRBD1 on 5 matching bases. The CDR3 covers 13 residues. Germline V lookup: CDR1 SGDLS, CDR2 YYNGEE. V shed 0 bases and J shed 3 bases, with 6 bases lying between them. The CDR3 loop is CASSVGGDYGYTF. The CDR3 DNA follows: TGTGCCAGCAGCGTAGGGGGGGACTATGGCTACACCTTC.

V and J are TRBV4-1 and TRBJ1-3, with D hard to call. The V gene lost 4 bases and the J gene lost 4 bases, with 14 bases spanning the gap. Germline lookup yields CDR1 MGHRA and CDR2 YSYEKL. This CDR3 spans 15 amino acids. The chain's CDR3 is CASSLTGEPGNTIYF. The CDR3 DNA is TGCGCCAGCAGCCTGACGGGAGAACCGGGAAACACCATATATTTT.

CDR3 sequence (DNA): TGTGCCAGCAGCTTAGTAGTTTGGCAAGAGACCCAGTACTTC. It is translated as CASSLVVWQETQYF. The chain carries TRBV7-8 and TRBJ2-5; D is undetermined. Germline values: CDR1 SGHVS, CDR2 FQNEAQ. Trimming took 1 base from V and 2 from J, leaving 8 bases between them. The CDR3 sequence is 14 residues long. Drawing the rest from reference TRBV7-8 and TRBJ2-5, the complete variable domain is GAGVSQSPRYKVAKRGQDVALRCDPISGHVSLFWYQQALGQGPEFLTYFQNEAQLDKSGLPSDRFFAERPEGSVSTLKIQRTQQEDSAVYLCASSLVVWQETQYFGPGTRLLVL.

A word on this clone: At one end the junction does not follow the germline gene, possibly because of a read error. The chain employs TRBV4-3 and TRBJ1-3; D gene uncertain. CDR1 and CDR2 (germline): LGHNA, YSLEER. The CDR3 loop spans 14 amino acids. The DNA of the CDR3 is TGCGCCAGCAGCCAAGAAGCGGTGGGAAAGACCATATATTTT. Its protein is CASSQEAVGKTIYF.

The rearrangement joins TRBV19 to TRBJ2-7; no clear D. V lost 3 bases and J 5 bases, leaving 8 bases between the germline ends. The CDR3 runs 12 residues. Germline V lookup: CDR1 LNHDA, CDR2 SQIVND (reference sequence). CDR3 residues: CASSMMGNEQYF. CDR3 in DNA: TGTGCCAGTAGTATGATGGGGAACGAGCAGTACTTC.

This rearrangement joins TRBV27 to TRBJ2-3, with 7 positions matching TRBD1. The CDR3 spans 16 residues. The V gene end was trimmed by 6 bases and the J gene end by 1 base; junction bases not matched to a gene: 10. Per the germline V gene, CDR1 is MNHEY and CDR2 is SMNVEV (reference sequence). Here the CDR3 DNA reads TGTGCCAGCAGCCGAATTCCGGGACAGCGCACAGATACGCAGTATTTT. This translates into CASSRIPGQRTDTQYF.

This rearrangement joins TRBV5-7 to TRBJ1-1, with D unclear. TRBV5-7 is flagged as an ORF with uncertain function. V was cut by 7 bases and J by 4 bases, with 14 bases left in between. The CDR3 sequence is 13 residues long. The DNA for the CDR3 is TGTGCCAGCGCCCCCTGGGGTCCCACTGAAGCTTTCTTT. Protein: CASAPWGPTEAFF.

The chain has TRBV30 and TRBJ1-3; D not resolved. The V gene lost 0 bases and the J gene lost 1 base, with 4 bases spanning the gap. Germline V gene lookup returns CDR1 GTSNPN and CDR2 SVGIG (reference sequence). The CDR3 loop spans 13 amino acids. The CDR3 here is CAWSVVSGNTIYF. For the CDR3, the DNA is TGTGCCTGGAGTGTGGTATCTGGAAACACCATATATTTT.

This clone is medium-sized within its sample. Other DNA sequences within the sample encode an identical CDR3. This sequence joins TRBV2 and TRBJ1-5; D remains unclear. V was clipped by 5 bases and J by 0 bases, with 14 bases between them. Germline-derived CDR1 and CDR2 are SNHLY and FYNNEI. The length of the CDR3 is 16 residues. The CDR3 protein is CASSPHPGDSNQPQHF. The DNA for the CDR3 is TGTGCCAGCAGTCCTCACCCTGGGGATAGCAATCAGCCCCAGCATTTT. Combining the CDR3 with reference TRBV2 and TRBJ1-5 gives the whole variable domain EPEVTQTPSHQVTQMGQEVILRCVPISNHLYFYWYRQILGQKVEFLVSFYNNEISEKSEIFDDQFSVERPDGSNFTLKIRSTKLEDSAMYFCASSPHPGDSNQPQHFGDGTRLSIL.